Listed here are 20 T cell receptor beta chains from one sample, sequenced in a study of cytomegalovirus exposure and HLA in healthy donors. The PCR was carried out with 60 Vbeta primers and 13 Jbeta primers. Repertoires were generated with immunoSEQ multiplex PCR, while TCRdb's copy carries only in-frame clones and drops some. This table holds about 120,000 clones, 70% to 75% found once. The sequenced sample consisted of PBMCs. These TCRs come from a woman under 30 in good health and CMV-seronegative.

J is TRBJ2-5 and V is TRBV5-1; 9 bases fit TRBD2. Germline assignment: CDR1 SGHRS and CDR2 YFSETQ. V lost 4 bases to trimming and J lost 3 bases; unmatched junction nucleotides: 7. There are 15 residues in the CDR3. This CDR3 is CASSVSGGSEETQYF. DNA of the CDR3: TGCGCCAGCAGCGTTAGCGGGGGATCGGAAGAGACCCAGTACTTC.

CDR3 nucleotide sequence: TGTGCCAGCAGTCCGAGCGGACAGGGCTATAATTCACCCCTCCACTTT. Translating it yields CASSPSGQGYNSPLHF. This chain connects TRBV6-6 to TRBJ1-6; 8 bases line up with TRBD1. From germline, CDR1 is MNHNY and CDR2 SVGAGI (reference sequence). The CDR3 has 16 residues. The trim removed 5 bases at V and 3 bases at J, leaving 6 bases unmatched.

This clone was detected a few times. The chain recombines TRBV6-4 with TRBJ2-1; 7 bases fit TRBD2. The CDR3 loop spans 16 amino acids. Trimming cost V 0 bases and J 7 bases; bases outside gene matches: 9. The V gene's germline CDR1 is MRHNA and CDR2 SNTAGT. The CDR3 nucleotides are TGTGCCAGCAGTGACTCGTCCAGCGGGGAGTTAAATGAGCAGTTCTTC. Translation gives CASSDSSSGELNEQFF.

The chain has TRBV27 and TRBJ1-2, with D perhaps TRBD1 (6 bases). Between the trimmed V and J ends, which lost 2 bases and 4 bases, there was a span of 11 bases. CDR3 length equals 14 residues. The V gene's germline CDR1 is MNHEY and CDR2 SMNVEV (reference sequence). CDR3 loop: CASSLGSGAYGYTF. The CDR3 coding sequence is TGTGCCAGCAGTTTAGGCTCAGGGGCCTATGGCTACACCTTC.

The chain recombines TRBV18 with TRBJ2-5; TRBD1 agrees at 9 bases. The CDR3 extends over 16 amino acids. The germline V gene encodes CDR1 KGHSH and CDR2 LQKENI. The V and J ends lost 3 bases and 2 bases, in that order; junction bases with no gene match: 7. The CDR3 protein is CASSPTGGVNQETQYF. CDR3 coding DNA: TGTGCCAGCTCACCTACAGGGGGCGTTAATCAAGAGACCCAGTACTTC.

The rearrangement joins TRBV11-2 to TRBJ2-7; a possible D gene is TRBD1 (6 bases). Trimming took 5 bases from V and 7 from J, leaving 21 bases between them. Germline loops: CDR1 SGHAT, CDR2 FQNNGV. CDR3 length equals 15 residues. This chain's CDR3 is CASSGIGGSVGEQYF. CDR3 in DNA: TGTGCCAGCAGCGGTATAGGGGGTTCAGTTGGTGAGCAGTACTTC.

This clone showed up just once. V is TRBV28 and J is TRBJ1-4, with TRBD1 as a possible D gene (5 bases). The CDR3 has 13 residues. Deletions cut 4 bases from V and 8 bases from J, with 11 bases between. Germline V CDR1 and CDR2: MDHEN, SYDVKM. The DNA for the CDR3 is TGTGCCAGCAGTTCCCCGGGGGTAGAAAAACTGTTTTTT. It is translated as CASSSPGVEKLFF.

This chain joins TRBV11-2 and TRBJ1-1; perhaps TRBD1 as D (6 bases). The CDR3 has 14 amino acids. Trimming took 3 bases from V and 1 from J, leaving 9 bases between them. Looked up from germline, CDR1 is SGHAT and CDR2 is FQNNGV. For the CDR3, the DNA is TGTGCCAGCAGCTTGGGACAAAAGAACACTGAAGCTTTCTTT. Amino acid sequence: CASSLGQKNTEAFF.

The V gene is TRBV6-5, the J gene TRBJ1-1, with TRBD1 identical over 8 bases. This CDR3 region has 14 residues. Germline CDR1 reads MNHEY; CDR2 reads SVGAGI. Trimming at V came to 4 bases and at J to 5 bases, leaving 6 bases not matched to a gene. The CDR3 loop is CASSFRGLRTEAFF. The CDR3 bases are TGTGCCAGCAGTTTCAGGGGGCTACGGACTGAAGCTTTCTTT.

CDR3 loop: CASSGPGGNTGELFF. The CDR3 coding sequence is TGTGCCAGCAGCGGGCCCGGGGGAAACACCGGGGAGCTGTTTTTT. This sequence joins TRBV9 and TRBJ2-2; the D gene is possibly TRBD2 (6 bases). V was clipped by 3 bases and J by 2 bases, with 11 bases between them. This CDR3 is 15 amino acids long. Germline values: CDR1 SGDLS, CDR2 YYNGEE.

The chain carries TRBV5-1 and TRBJ1-1, with D perhaps matching TRBD1 (5 bases). There are 14 residues in the CDR3. Germline V gives CDR1 SGHRS, CDR2 YFSETQ. V was trimmed by 1 base and J by 1 base, leaving 8 bases between them. The CDR3 reads CASSLRQGNTEAFF. Written as DNA, the CDR3 is TGCGCCAGCAGCTTGAGGCAGGGGAACACTGAAGCTTTCTTT.

This clone was counted between two and nine times. V gene TRBV9 combines with J gene TRBJ2-3; 9 bases map to TRBD2. Germline V gene sequence: CDR1 SGDLS, CDR2 YYNGEE. The ends lost 2 bases at V and 0 bases at J; junction bases unmatched: 7. The CDR3 extends over 17 amino acids. CDR3 loop: CASSVGRLAGSTDTQYF. CDR3 DNA sequence: TGTGCCAGCAGCGTCGGCCGGCTAGCGGGGAGCACAGATACGCAGTATTTT.

This clone was seen more than once but under ten times. The chain has TRBV2 and TRBJ2-7, with 7 bases identical to TRBD2. Germline V gene lookup returns CDR1 SNHLY and CDR2 FYNNEI. Trimming removed 5 bases from V and 3 bases from J; junction bases left unmatched: 7. This CDR3 contains 14 residues. The CDR3 bases are TGTGCCAGCAGTTCCCGGGGGGAGGTCTACGAGCAGTACTTC. This encodes CASSSRGEVYEQYF.

This chain uses TRBV7-9 with TRBJ1-4; perhaps TRBD1 as D (5 bases). Trimming cost V 0 bases and J 7 bases, with 12 bases left between them. The CDR3 sequence is 15 residues long. Germline CDR1 SEHNR, CDR2 FQNEAQ (reference sequence). CDR3 loop: CASSLAAGTVEKLFF. The CDR3 DNA is TGTGCCAGCAGCTTAGCCGCGGGGACCGTTGAAAAACTGTTTTTT.

The V call is TRBV2, the J call TRBJ2-7; 7 bases line up with TRBD1. Trimming cost V 3 bases and J 3 bases; bases outside gene matches: 5. This CDR3 has 14 amino acids. Per germline, CDR1 SNHLY and CDR2 FYNNEI. In DNA form, the CDR3 reads TGTGCCAGCAGTGATAGGGGGCCCCTCTACGAGCAGTACTTC. As protein: CASSDRGPLYEQYF.

The V gene is TRBV6-1, the J gene TRBJ2-7; 10 positions agree with TRBD1. The J segment lost 10 bases and the V segment lost 4 bases, leaving 10 bases of the junction unmatched. The CDR3 runs 14 residues. Germline V lookup: CDR1 MNHNS, CDR2 SASEGT. CDR3 in DNA: TGTGCCAGCAGTGCAGGGACAGGGGCGACGAAACAGTACTTC. Amino acid sequence: CASSAGTGATKQYF.

The chain is built from TRBV30 and TRBJ1-2, with 7 bases that match TRBD1. V gave up 3 bases and J gave up 6 bases; unmatched junction bases: 7. Germline V gene sequence: CDR1 GTSNPN, CDR2 SVGIG (reference sequence). This CDR3 has 13 residues. CDR3 residues: CAWRQTGPHGYTF. CDR3 in DNA: TGTGCCTGGAGGCAGACAGGGCCCCATGGCTACACCTTC. Using reference TRBV30 and TRBJ1-2 for the parts outside the CDR3, the full variable domain is SQTIHQWPATLVQPVGSPLSLECTVEGTSNPNLYWYRQAAGRGLQLLFYSVGIGQISSEVPQNLSASRPQDRQFILSSKKLLLSDSGFYLCAWRQTGPHGYTFGSGTRLTVV.

As concerns this clone: Other DNA sequences of this sample code for an identical CDR3. V is TRBV6-1 and J is TRBJ2-3; 11 bases align to TRBD2. Germline assignment: CDR1 MNHNS and CDR2 SASEGT. V lost 1 base, J lost 3 bases, and 0 bases stayed unmatched. The CDR3 has 15 residues. The CDR3 sequence is CASSEVAGGTDTQYF. CDR3 DNA sequence: TGTGCCAGCAGTGAAGTAGCGGGGGGGACAGATACGCAGTATTTT.

Points on this clone: The sample contains more than one DNA sequence encoding this CDR3. CDR3 residues: CASSLGGQGSYEQYF. DNA for the CDR3: TGCGCCAGCAGCTTGGGCGGACAGGGGTCCTACGAGCAGTACTTC. The chain uses TRBV5-1 and TRBJ2-7; TRBD1 matches 9 bases. Unmatched junction bases numbered 2, after V lost 0 bases and J lost 1 base. The germline V gene has CDR1 SGHRS and CDR2 YFSETQ. The CDR3 totals 15 residues.

This rearrangement joins TRBV5-1 to TRBJ1-2; D possibly corresponds to TRBD1 (5 bases). Per germline, CDR1 SGHRS and CDR2 YFSETQ. This CDR3 is built from 15 residues. V was trimmed by 0 bases and J by 4 bases, leaving 13 bases between them. In nucleotides, the CDR3 is TGCGCCAGCAGCTTGGCTAGTCAGGGAATCTATGGCTACACCTTC. It encodes CASSLASQGIYGYTF.